The sequence of this TCR beta chain was determined in a study of blood T cell repertoires in COVID-19. Study background: Donors in the United States, Italy and Spain gave samples during acute or convalescent COVID-19. T cells, B-cell-depleted T cells, or PBMCs supplied cDNA or gDNA.

The J segment lost 6 bases and the V segment lost 6 bases, leaving 8 bases of the junction unmatched. Germline V gene data show CDR1 as ENHRY and CDR2 as SYGVKD. The CDR3 runs to 14 residues. Per the original data handling: Nucleated cell counts were estimated from reference gene primer amplification. The assay was immunoSEQ multiplex PCR, and TCRdb's table has in-frame clones only and misses some. For V, J and clone size, that table is used; D and trimming come from the DNA. Of 110,000 to 150,000 clones in the sample, approximately 80% were seen once. This receptor was identified in a man between 65 and 79 years old who had recovered from COVID-19. The specimen was peripheral blood. The chain is built from TRBV10-3 and TRBJ2-7; 10 bases are shared with TRBD2. CDR3 region: CAIREGLATGEQYF. The CDR3 coding sequence is TGTGCCATCAGGGAGGGACTAGCGACGGGCGAGCAGTACTTC.